Below, 19 T cell receptor beta chains from the same sample are listed, as sequenced in a study of blood T cell repertoires in COVID-19. The repertoire was sequenced with immunoSEQ multiplex PCR; TCRdb's copy has only in-frame clones and lacks some. Of 65,000 to 70,000 clones listed, about 80% are singletons. What was sequenced was peripheral blood. Source of these receptors: a human donor in a cohort sampled during active COVID-19.

The genes are TRBV5-1 and TRBJ2-5; tentative D call: TRBD2 (6 bases). The V end lost 0 bases, the J end lost 2 bases, and 11 bases lay between the germline ends. CDR1 is SGHRS and CDR2 is YFSETQ in the germline V gene. The CDR3 extends over 15 amino acids. This CDR3 is CASSLGTTPQETQYF. As DNA, the CDR3 is TGCGCCAGCAGCTTGGGGACTACGCCTCAAGAGACCCAGTACTTC.

V and J are TRBV18 and TRBJ1-2; no clear D gene. The CDR3 spans 13 residues. Germline V CDR1 and CDR2: KGHSH, LQKENI. The V gene lost 3 bases and the J gene lost 3 bases, with 8 bases spanning the gap. The CDR3 DNA follows: TGTGCCAGCTCACCCGAGTCTGACTATGGCTACACCTTC. Its translation is CASSPESDYGYTF.

This clone has a single count. The chain couples TRBV6-1 to TRBJ2-7; D perhaps matches TRBD2 (6 bases). V was pared by 2 bases and J by 3 bases, with 14 bases between. Germline V gene lookup returns CDR1 MNHNS and CDR2 SASEGT. This CDR3 has 15 residues. The CDR3 protein is CASSERRGRGYEQYF. CDR3 nucleotide sequence: TGTGCCAGCAGTGAAAGGAGGGGAAGGGGCTACGAGCAGTACTTC.

V usage is TRBV9 and J usage is TRBJ2-6; 10 bases fit TRBD1. After removal of 3 bases from V and 4 bases from J, the junction contained 4 bases not matched to a gene. The CDR3 extends over 16 amino acids. CDR1 and CDR2 from the germline V gene are SGDLS and YYNGEE. In DNA form, the CDR3 reads TGTGCCAGCAGCGCCGGACAGGGGGTAGGGGCCAACGTCCTGACTTTC. Its protein product is CASSAGQGVGANVLTF.

The rearrangement links TRBV19 to TRBJ2-7, with 8 bases that match TRBD2. With V trimmed by 3 bases and J by 1 base, 2 bases remained unmatched. The germline CDR1 and CDR2 sequences are LNHDA and SQIVND (reference sequence). The CDR3 spans 14 residues. The DNA of the CDR3 is TGTGCCAGTAGTATCACTAGCGGTTCCTACGAGCAGTACTTC. Translation: CASSITSGSYEQYF.

This clone was seen only once. The V call is TRBV29-1, the J call TRBJ1-1; D possibly corresponds to TRBD1 (6 bases). Germline CDR1 is SQVTM and CDR2 is ANQGSEA. The CDR3 is 14 residues long. The V end was cut by 4 bases, the J end by 5 bases, with 17 bases between. In nucleotides, the CDR3 is TGCAGCGTTGCGAGTGGGGGGGCTGTGACTGAAGCTTTCTTT. Protein product: CSVASGGAVTEAFF.

This chain joins TRBV27 and TRBJ2-3, with 7 bases aligning to TRBD1. Trimming took 0 bases from V and 10 from J; bases not matched to a gene: 7. Germline CDR1 reads MNHEY; CDR2 reads SMNVEV (reference sequence). There are 14 residues in the CDR3. The CDR3 DNA sequence: TGTGCCAGCAGTTTATCCCAGGGGGTCTTTTCGCAGTATTTT. It codes for CASSLSQGVFSQYF.

The sample holds many counts of this clone. The rearrangement joins TRBV13 to TRBJ1-1; 8 bases are shared with TRBD1. Germline-derived CDR1 and CDR2 are PRHDT and FYEKMQ (reference sequence). After removal of 6 bases from V and 5 bases from J, the junction contained 14 bases not matched to a gene. The CDR3 runs to 16 residues. In DNA form, the CDR3 reads TGTGCCAGCAGGGTTGGCTCCTGGACAGGGACAACTGAAGCTTTCTTT. Encoded protein: CASRVGSWTGTTEAFF.

This chain joins TRBV5-1 and TRBJ2-7, with D possibly matching TRBD2 (6 bases). Trimming removed 4 bases at V and 2 bases at J, with 22 bases between. The CDR3 has 17 amino acids. Germline V CDR1 and CDR2: SGHRS, YFSETQ. Here the CDR3 DNA reads TGCGCCAGCAGCCTCCTCGGACCGGGAGCTCCCCCCTACGAGCAGTACTTC. This encodes CASSLLGPGAPPYEQYF.

In this sample, this clone turned up a few times. The V gene is TRBV27, the J gene TRBJ1-3; the D is unclear. The CDR3 is 13 residues long. With 4 bases removed from V and 2 bases from J, the gap between germline ends came to 6 bases. Germline assignment: CDR1 MNHEY and CDR2 SMNVEV (reference sequence). The CDR3 loop reads CASSSGPGNTIYF. CDR3 nucleotides: TGTGCCAGCAGTTCAGGCCCTGGAAACACCATATATTTT.

CDR3 coding DNA: TGTGCCAGCAGCGTGGGCGGGCTGAAAGATACGCAGTATTTT. Its protein is CASSVGGLKDTQYF. The rearrangement uses TRBV9 and TRBJ2-3; tentative D call: TRBD2 (5 bases). Germline V lookup: CDR1 SGDLS, CDR2 YYNGEE. The CDR3 extends over 14 amino acids. V gave up 2 bases and J gave up 5 bases, with 12 bases separating them.

This clone was detected a few times. The V and J genes are TRBV25-1 and TRBJ2-1; weak D call: TRBD2 (6 bases). In germline, CDR1 is MGHDK, CDR2 SYGVNS. The V gene lost 7 bases and the J gene lost 4 bases, with 8 bases spanning the gap. The length of the CDR3 is 12 residues. CDR3 DNA sequence: TGTGCCAGCAATGCGGGGTACAATGAGCAGTTCTTC. It translates to CASNAGYNEQFF.

This sequence joins TRBV7-2 and TRBJ1-6; a weak D match, TRBD1 (6 bases). The CDR3 is 16 residues long. Trimming cost V 2 bases and J 6 bases, with 14 bases left between them. CDR1 and CDR2 (germline): SGHTA, FQGNSA. The chain's CDR3 is CASSLRPGTSNSPLHF. As DNA, the CDR3 is TGTGCCAGCAGCTTAAGGCCGGGGACAAGTAATTCACCCCTCCACTTT.

J is TRBJ1-2 and V is TRBV28, with TRBD1 matching 8 bases. This CDR3 is built from 13 residues. Per the germline V gene, CDR1 is MDHEN and CDR2 is SYDVKM. V dropped 8 bases and J dropped 6; count of bases not matched to a gene: 8. CDR3 sequence reads: CASGVQGADGYTF. CDR3 nucleotides: TGTGCCAGCGGGGTCCAGGGGGCTGATGGCTACACCTTC.

The J gene is TRBJ2-5, the V gene TRBV4-2; 8 bases fit TRBD2. The ends lost 4 bases at V and 1 base at J; junction bases unmatched: 5. From germline, CDR1 is LGHNA and CDR2 YNFKEQ. This CDR3 has 15 amino acids. CDR3 in DNA: TGTGCCAGCAGCCCCCTAGCGGGCCCCCAAGAGACCCAGTACTTC. Translation gives CASSPLAGPQETQYF.

The chain employs TRBV7-2 and TRBJ1-3, with D maybe TRBD1 (5 bases). Trimming stripped 4 bases from V and 0 bases from J, with 16 bases between. Per the germline V gene, CDR1 is SGHTA and CDR2 is FQGNSA. The CDR3 extends over 17 amino acids. Here the CDR3 DNA reads TGTGCCAGCAGCTCGGGCGCGGGACCAAGCTCTGGAAACACCATATATTTT. Translated, it gives CASSSGAGPSSGNTIYF.

This chain links TRBV10-3 with TRBJ2-3; D perhaps matches TRBD2 (6 bases). V shed 2 bases and J shed 3 bases, with 15 bases lying between them. The CDR3 contains 16 residues. Germline CDR1 is ENHRY and CDR2 is SYGVKD. DNA for the CDR3: TGTGCCATCAGTGAGGGGGTCGGGAGAGGGACAGATACGCAGTATTTT. Residues: CAISEGVGRGTDTQYF.

The chain carries TRBV7-6 and TRBJ2-5; 10 bases match TRBD1. Losses at the gene ends were 4 bases for V and 2 bases for J; bases not matched to a gene: 7. The CDR3 sequence is 16 residues long. Germline CDR1 and CDR2: SGHVS and FNYEAQ. CDR3 DNA: TGTGCCAGCAGCTGGGGGGGGACAGGGGCACAAGAGACCCAGTACTTC. Protein sequence: CASSWGGTGAQETQYF.

The chain uses TRBV24-1 and TRBJ2-1, with TRBD1 identical over 10 bases. This CDR3 is built from 18 residues. With V trimmed by 3 bases and J by 9 bases, 16 bases remained unmatched. CDR1 KGHDR and CDR2 SFDVKD come from the germline V gene. CDR3 sequence: CATSDQVTDRGRRGEQFF. Here the CDR3 DNA reads TGTGCCACCAGTGATCAAGTAACCGACAGGGGGCGAAGAGGTGAGCAGTTCTTC.